The T cell receptor (beta chain) described here comes from a study of immune evolution from preneoplasia to lung adenocarcinoma. Overall study results and limits: Top clone frequencies peaked in normal lung, apparently declining through invasive adenocarcinoma.

With regard to this clone: Its antigen is as yet unknown.

Using immunoSEQ multiplex PCR, the repertoire was profiled, and TCRdb retains in-frame clones only, with some absent. This table has a few thousand clones, about 85% appearing once. Deletions cut 0 bases from V and 2 bases from J, with 14 bases between. This CDR3 is 18 amino acids long. The germline V gene has CDR1 MRHNA and CDR2 SNTAGT. This sequence originates from a person aged 60-79 years with lung adenocarcinoma. V usage is TRBV6-4 and J usage is TRBJ2-6; tentative D call: TRBD2 (5 bases). The sequenced sample was FFPE adjacent normal lung tissue. CDR3 DNA: TGTGCCAGCAGTGACTCGCGCGGGTCCGGCACTGGGGCCAACGTCCTGACTTTC. This encodes CASSDSRGSGTGANVLTF.